This TCR beta chain was identified during a study of T cells in Graves' hyperthyroidism and ophthalmopathy. This CDR3 spans 13 amino acids. Germline V gives CDR1 DFQATT, CDR2 SNEGSKA (reference sequence). Amplified TCR beta CDR3 regions came from RNA transcripts. HTBI primers were the set used in a first-round RT-PCR of the TCR CDR3. TCRdb redid the calling of the multiplex PCR reads with MiXCR, one entry per CDR3 protein. The sample includes under 300,000 distinct CDR3 sequences, 13% to 15% of them seen just once. Sequenced input: blood. The chain links TRBV20-1 to TRBJ1-1, with unresolved D. This TCR derives from a woman in her thirties or forties with Graves' hyperthyroidism that later progressed to Graves' ophthalmopathy. The CDR3 nucleotides read TGCAGCAATCCCCCAGCGGGCGCCGGGGAAGCTTTCTTT. Its translation: CSNPPAGAGEAFF.